This record looks at one T cell receptor (beta chain) sequence and its context. The antigen remains unidentified. It was by 5'RACE with 10-nucleotide random UMIs that the cDNA was made. TCRdb re-derived calls from the 5' RACE reads in MiXCR, one entry per CDR3 protein. Here the sample spans about 10,000 distinct CDR3 sequences, approximately 22% being singletons. This sample was included in a study of neurological immune-mediated disorders. Overall study findings and caveats: HTLV-1-associated myelopathy showed the most TCR clonal expansion; multiple sclerosis the least, below healthy controls.

J gave up 12 bases and V 4 bases, and 4 bases lay outside the gene matches. The germline gives CDR1 SEHNR, CDR2 FQNEAQ (reference sequence). The CDR3 loop spans 14 amino acids. The TCR sequence derives from a woman aged 40-49 years with multiple sclerosis. Specimen: CD8+ T cells from blood. The chain uses TRBV7-9 and TRBJ2-1; 15 nucleotides match TRBD2. Written as DNA, the CDR3 is TGTGCCAGCAGCTCAACGGGACTAGCGGGGGGGCAGTTCTTC. It codes for CASSSTGLAGGQFF.